This TCR beta chain was sequenced in a study of response to subunit inactivated influenza vaccine. General observations from the study: Authors suggested few new T cells are recruited by each seasonal influenza vaccination.

CDR1 is SGHTA and CDR2 is FQGNSA in the germline V gene. The CDR3 extends over 17 amino acids. The V gene end was trimmed by 5 bases and the J gene end by 0 bases; junction bases not matched to a gene: 9. MiXCR was run by TCRdb on the RT-PCR reads, yielding one entry per CDR3 protein. The sample lists about 500,000 distinct CDR3 sequences, approximately 17% seen once, with approximately 3% in the top ten. As to this clonotype: Its antigen remains unknown.

The source was CD4+ T cells sorted from PBMCs, collected less than 25 months after vaccination. This chain uses TRBV7-2 with TRBJ2-3; TRBD2 matches at 9 bases. The sequence was obtained from a man between 50 and 69 years old who received an inactivated influenza vaccine. The DNA of the CDR3 is TGTGCCAGCAGCACCGGGACTAGCATCTCTAGCACAGATACGCAGTATTTT. It translates to CASSTGTSISSTDTQYF.